This T cell receptor (beta chain) originates from a study of blood T cell repertoires in COVID-19. Whole-study context: Samples of COVID-19 (acute and convalescent) were obtained from the United States, Italy and Spain. In each case, the material was cDNA or gDNA derived from T cells, B-cell-depleted T cells, or PBMCs.

V was pared by 0 bases and J by 0 bases, with 6 bases between. This CDR3 region has 14 residues. Germline V lookup: CDR1 SGDLS, CDR2 YYNGEE. Clones were sequenced by immunoSEQ multiplex PCR, and TCRdb holds only the in-frame ones, with some missing. The profile covers under 150,000 clones, with about 75% appearing a single time and roughly 2.9% taken by the ten largest. The origin of this receptor is a woman aged 45-65 years who had recovered from COVID-19. The specimen sequenced was PBMCs or T cells enriched from blood (not recorded which). The chain has TRBV9 and TRBJ1-2, with D hard to call. This CDR3 reads CASSVARANYGYTF. The CDR3 DNA is TGTGCCAGCAGCGTAGCCCGGGCTAACTATGGCTACACCTTC. Combining the CDR3 with reference TRBV9 and TRBJ1-2 gives the whole variable domain DSGVTQTPKHLITATGQRVTLRCSPRSGDLSVYWYQQSLDQGLQFLIQYYNGEERAKGNILERFSAQQFPDLHSELNLSSLELGDSALYFCASSVARANYGYTFGSGTRLTVV.